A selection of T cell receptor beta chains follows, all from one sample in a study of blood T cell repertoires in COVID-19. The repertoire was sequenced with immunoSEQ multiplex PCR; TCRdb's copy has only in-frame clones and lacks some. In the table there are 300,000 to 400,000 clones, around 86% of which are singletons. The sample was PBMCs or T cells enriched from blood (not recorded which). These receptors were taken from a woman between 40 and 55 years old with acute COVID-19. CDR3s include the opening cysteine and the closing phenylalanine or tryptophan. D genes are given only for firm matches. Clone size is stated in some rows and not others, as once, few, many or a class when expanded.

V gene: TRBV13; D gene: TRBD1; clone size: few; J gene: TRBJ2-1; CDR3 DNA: TGTGCCAGCAGCTACGGGACAGGGGACAATGAGCAGTTCTTC; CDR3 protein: CASSYGTGDNEQFF
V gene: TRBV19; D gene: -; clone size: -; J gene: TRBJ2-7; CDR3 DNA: TGTGCCAGTAATGAACCGCCTTCCGGCGAGCAGTACTTC; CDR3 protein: CASNEPPSGEQYF
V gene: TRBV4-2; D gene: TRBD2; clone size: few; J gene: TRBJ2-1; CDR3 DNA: TGTGCCAGCAGCCAAGCAGCGGGGGGGAGGGATGAGCAGTTCTTC; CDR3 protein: CASSQAAGGRDEQFF
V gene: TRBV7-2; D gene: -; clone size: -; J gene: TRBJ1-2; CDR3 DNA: TGTGCCAGCAGCTTAGGGGGAGGGTTTTACTATGGCTACACCTTC; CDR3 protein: CASSLGGGFYYGYTF
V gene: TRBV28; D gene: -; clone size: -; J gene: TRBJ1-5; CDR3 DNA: TGTGCCAGCAGTTTACTGCGGTCAGGGGTCAATCAGCCCCAGCATTTT; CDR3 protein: CASSLLRSGVNQPQHF
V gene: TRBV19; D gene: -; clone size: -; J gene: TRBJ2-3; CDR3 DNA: TGTGCCAGCCTGGAGCAGGGTCGAGATACGCAGTATTTT; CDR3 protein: CASLEQGRDTQYF
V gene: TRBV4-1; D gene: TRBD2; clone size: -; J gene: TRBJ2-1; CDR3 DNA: TGCGCCAGCGGGGTGGGACTAGCGGGGGGGCGCAATGAGCAGTTCTTC; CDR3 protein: CASGVGLAGGRNEQFF
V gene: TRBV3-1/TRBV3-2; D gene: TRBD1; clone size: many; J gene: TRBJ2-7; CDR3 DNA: TGTGCCAGCAGCCTGGGACAGGGGTACGAGCAGTACTTC; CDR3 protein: CASSLGQGYEQYF
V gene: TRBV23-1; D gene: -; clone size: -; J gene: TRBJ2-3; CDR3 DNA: TGCGCCAGCAGTCCCCACATTTTCACAGATACGCAGTATTTT; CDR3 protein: CASSPHIFTDTQYF
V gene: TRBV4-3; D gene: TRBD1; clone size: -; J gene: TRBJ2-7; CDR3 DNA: TGCGCCAGCAGCCAAGATCGGGACAGGCCTGGGCGGTACTTC; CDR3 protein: CASSQDRDRPGRYF
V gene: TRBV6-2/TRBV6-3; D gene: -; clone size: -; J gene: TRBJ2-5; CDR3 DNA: TGTGCCAGCAGTTACTCGAACTCAGGGGACCAGTACTTC; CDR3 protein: CASSYSNSGDQYF
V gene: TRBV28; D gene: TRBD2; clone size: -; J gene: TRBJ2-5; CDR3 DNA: TGTGCCAGCAGTTTAGTTGGTCTAGCGGGAGGACAAGAGACCCAGTACTTC; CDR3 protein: CASSLVGLAGGQETQYF
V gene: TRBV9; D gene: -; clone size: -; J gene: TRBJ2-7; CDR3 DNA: TGTGCCAGCAGCGTAGTCCCCTCTTCCTCCTACGAGCAGTACTTC; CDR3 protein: CASSVVPSSSYEQYF
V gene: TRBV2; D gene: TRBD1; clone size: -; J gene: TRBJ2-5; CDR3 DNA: TGTGCCAGCAGACCTTGGACAGGGGAAAGCGGAGAGACCCAGTACTTC; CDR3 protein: CASRPWTGESGETQYF
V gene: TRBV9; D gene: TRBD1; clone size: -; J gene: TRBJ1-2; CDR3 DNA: TGTGCCAGCAGCGGCGGACAGGGGGCGATCTATGGCTACACCTTC; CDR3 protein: CASSGGQGAIYGYTF
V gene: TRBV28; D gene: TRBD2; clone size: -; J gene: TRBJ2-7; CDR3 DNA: TGTGCCAGCAGTTTATTAAGCGGGAGGATACCCTACGAGCAGTACTTC; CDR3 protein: CASSLLSGRIPYEQYF
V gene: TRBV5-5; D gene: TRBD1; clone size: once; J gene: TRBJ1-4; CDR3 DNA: TGTGCCAGCAGCTCCCAGGGGGCCATAAATGAAAAACTGTTTTTT; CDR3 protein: CASSSQGAINEKLFF
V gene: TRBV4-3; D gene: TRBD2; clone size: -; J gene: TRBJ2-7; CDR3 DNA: TGCGCCAGCAGCCAACGACTAGCTGATGATTCCTACGAGCAGTACTTC; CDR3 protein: CASSQRLADDSYEQYF
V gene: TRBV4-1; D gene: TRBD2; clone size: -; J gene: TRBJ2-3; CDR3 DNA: TGCGCCAGCAGCCAAGTGCTAGCGGGAGGGAGCACAGATACGCAGTATTTT; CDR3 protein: CASSQVLAGGSTDTQYF
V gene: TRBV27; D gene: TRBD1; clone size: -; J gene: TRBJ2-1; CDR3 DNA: TGTGCCAGCGCGACAGGGGGCGACTACAATGAGCAGTTCTTC; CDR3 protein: CASATGGDYNEQFF
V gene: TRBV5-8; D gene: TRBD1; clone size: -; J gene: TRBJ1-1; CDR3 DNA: TGTGCCAGCAGCTACCCCAGGGGGACTGAAGCTTTCTTT; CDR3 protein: CASSYPRGTEAFF
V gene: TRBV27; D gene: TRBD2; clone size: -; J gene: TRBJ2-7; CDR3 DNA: TGTGCCAGCAGTTATACCCGGACTAGCGGGATCTACGAGCAGTACTTC; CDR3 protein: CASSYTRTSGIYEQYF
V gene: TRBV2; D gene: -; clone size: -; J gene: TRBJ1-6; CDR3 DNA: TGTGCCAGCAGCCGAGGGAGCTCCTATAATTCACCCCTCCACTTT; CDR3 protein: CASSRGSSYNSPLHF
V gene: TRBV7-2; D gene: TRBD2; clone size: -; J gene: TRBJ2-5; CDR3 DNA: TGTGCCAGCAGCCTGAGACTAGCGGGAGCGCAAGAGACCCAGTACTTC; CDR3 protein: CASSLRLAGAQETQYF
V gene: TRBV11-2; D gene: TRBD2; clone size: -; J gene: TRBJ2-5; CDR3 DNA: TGTGCCAGCAGCTTAAGGGGACTAGCCGGGGGGCAAGAGACCCAGTACTTC; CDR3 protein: CASSLRGLAGGQETQYF
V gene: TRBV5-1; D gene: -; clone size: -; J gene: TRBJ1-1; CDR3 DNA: TGCGCCAGCGAGCCCCTTGGGGGGGGCTGGACTGAAGCTTTCTTT; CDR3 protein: CASEPLGGGWTEAFF
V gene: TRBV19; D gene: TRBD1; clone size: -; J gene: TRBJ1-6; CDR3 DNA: TGTGCCAGTAGTATCGACAGGGGCCCTAATTCACCCCTCCACTTT; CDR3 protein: CASSIDRGPNSPLHF
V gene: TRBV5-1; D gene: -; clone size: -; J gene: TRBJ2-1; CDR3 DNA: TGCGCCAGCAGCTTGGAGGGGGCCTACAATGAGCAGTTCTTC; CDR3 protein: CASSLEGAYNEQFF
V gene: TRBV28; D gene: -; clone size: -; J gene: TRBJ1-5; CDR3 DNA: TGTGCCAGCAGTTTTACGGATCAGCCCCAGCATTTT; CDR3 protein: CASSFTDQPQHF
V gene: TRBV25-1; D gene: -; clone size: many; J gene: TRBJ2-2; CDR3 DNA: TGTGCCAGCAGTGAATCTAGCGCTACACTTACCGGGGAGCTGTTTTTT; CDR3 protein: CASSESSATLTGELFF
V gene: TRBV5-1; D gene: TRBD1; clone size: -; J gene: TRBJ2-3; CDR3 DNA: TGCGCCAGCAGCTTGGCAGGGACAGGGGTATCAGATACGCAGTATTTT; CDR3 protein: CASSLAGTGVSDTQYF
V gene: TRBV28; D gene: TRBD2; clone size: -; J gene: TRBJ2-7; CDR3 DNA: TGTGCCAGCAGTTTACTTCCTAGCGGGACGTACGAGCAGTACTTC; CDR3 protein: CASSLLPSGTYEQYF
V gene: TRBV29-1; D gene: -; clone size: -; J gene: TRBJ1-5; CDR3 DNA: TGCAGCGGCGGGGGGGGGCTGGGTCAGCCCCAGCATTTT; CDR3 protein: CSGGGGLGQPQHF
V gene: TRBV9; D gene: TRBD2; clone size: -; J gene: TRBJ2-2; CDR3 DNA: TGTGCCAGCAGCGTAGATGCTAGCGGGGCGAACACCGGGGAGCTGTTTTTT; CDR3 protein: CASSVDASGANTGELFF
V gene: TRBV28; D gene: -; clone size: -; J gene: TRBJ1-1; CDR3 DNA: TGTGCCAGCAGTTTCCCTAACCGGGGGGGAAAGGGTGAAGCTTTCTTT; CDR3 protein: CASSFPNRGGKGEAFF
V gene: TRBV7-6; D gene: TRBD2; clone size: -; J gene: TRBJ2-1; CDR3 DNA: TGTGCCAGCAGCGCCTTACACTCAGGGACTACGTTCCCCTACAATGAGCAGTTCTTC; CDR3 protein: CASSALHSGTTFPYNEQFF
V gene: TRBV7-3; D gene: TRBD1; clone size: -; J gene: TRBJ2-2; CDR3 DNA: TGTGCCAGCAGCCGGACAGGGACGAACACCGGGGAGCTGTTTTTT; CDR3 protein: CASSRTGTNTGELFF
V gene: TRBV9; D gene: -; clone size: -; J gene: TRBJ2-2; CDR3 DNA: TGTGCCAGCAGCGGAGTCCAGGGGTCCACCGGGGAGCTGTTTTTT; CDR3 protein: CASSGVQGSTGELFF
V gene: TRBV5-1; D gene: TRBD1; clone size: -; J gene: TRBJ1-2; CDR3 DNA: TGCGCCAGCAGCCTACGGACAGGAGGAAACTATGGCTACACCTTC; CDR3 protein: CASSLRTGGNYGYTF
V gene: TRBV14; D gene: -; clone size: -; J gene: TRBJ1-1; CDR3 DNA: TGTGCCAGCAGCCCGGTCGGCCGTGCGGTCACTGAAGCTTTCTTT; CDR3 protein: CASSPVGRAVTEAFF
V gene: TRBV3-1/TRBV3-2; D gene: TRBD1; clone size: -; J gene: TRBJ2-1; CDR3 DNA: TGTGCCAGCAGCCAAGAGGGACAGGGGAGTTCGAATGAGCAGTTCTTC; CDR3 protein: CASSQEGQGSSNEQFF
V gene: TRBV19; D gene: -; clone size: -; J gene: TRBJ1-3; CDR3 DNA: TGTGCCAGTAGGGGCCTGGATGGAAACACCATATATTTT; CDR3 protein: CASRGLDGNTIYF